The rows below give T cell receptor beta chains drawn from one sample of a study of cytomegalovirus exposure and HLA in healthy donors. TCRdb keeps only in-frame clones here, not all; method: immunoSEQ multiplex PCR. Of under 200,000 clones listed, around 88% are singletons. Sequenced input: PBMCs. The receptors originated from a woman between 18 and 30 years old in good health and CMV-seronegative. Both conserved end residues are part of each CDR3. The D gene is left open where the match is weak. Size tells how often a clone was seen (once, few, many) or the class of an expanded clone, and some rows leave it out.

TGTGCCACCAGCAGAGATGGGTCGGGAACCCGTCGGGGTTCACCCCTCCACTTT	CATSRDGSGTRRGSPLHF	TRBV15	once	TRBJ1-6	NA
TGTGCCAGCATCCAGGGCTACGAGCAGTACTTC	CASIQGYEQYF	TRBV27	NA	TRBJ2-7	NA
TGTGCCAGCAGTGGAGACAGCAGCTATGGCTACACCTTC	CASSGDSSYGYTF	TRBV2	few	TRBJ1-2	NA
TGTGCCAGCAGCAAAGAGGCGGGAAGTGGGGTCTACGAGCAGTACTTC	CASSKEAGSGVYEQYF	TRBV21-1	NA	TRBJ2-7	NA
TGCAGTGCTAGGAGGGAGGAGGGCTACACCTTC	CSARREEGYTF	TRBV20-1	once	TRBJ1-2	NA
TGTGCCAGCAGCTTAGGCGGGAGTGAAGATACGCAGTATTTT	CASSLGGSEDTQYF	TRBV11-3	NA	TRBJ2-3	TRBD2
TGCAGCGTCGCAGGGCCGACGGGCACAGATACGCAGTATTTT	CSVAGPTGTDTQYF	TRBV29-1	NA	TRBJ2-3	NA
TGTGCCAGCAGCTTGAATAGTAGTCCCCAGCCCCAGCATTTT	CASSLNSSPQPQHF	TRBV5-6	NA	TRBJ1-5	NA
TGTGCCAGCAGCTTACGGGCGGGGAATTCACCCCTCCACTTT	CASSLRAGNSPLHF	TRBV7-6	NA	TRBJ1-6	NA
TGTGCCAGCAGCCCCGATGGAAGCGCCGAGCAGTTCTTC	CASSPDGSAEQFF	TRBV2	NA	TRBJ2-1	NA
TGTGCCAGCTCACCAGGAGTGGACCTCGGGAGAGCTTTCTTT	CASSPGVDLGRAFF	TRBV18	NA	TRBJ1-1	NA
TGTGCCAGCTTACCGACCGGACAGGGGATCAACATTCAGTACTTC	CASLPTGQGINIQYF	TRBV2	NA	TRBJ2-4	TRBD1
TGTGCCAGCAGTTCGAGGGGGACAACTCACTACGAGCAGTACTTC	CASSSRGTTHYEQYF	TRBV27	NA	TRBJ2-7	NA
TGCGCCAGCAGCCCCTCCCTAAGCGGGGCCTACGAGCAGTACTTC	CASSPSLSGAYEQYF	TRBV4-3	NA	TRBJ2-7	TRBD2
TGTGCCTGGAGTGAGAAGGGGCGAACAGATACGCAGTATTTT	CAWSEKGRTDTQYF	TRBV30	NA	TRBJ2-3	NA
TGTGCCAGCAGCGTTGCATCAGGGGGTAACACCGGGGAGCTGTTTTTT	CASSVASGGNTGELFF	TRBV9	NA	TRBJ2-2	TRBD1
TGTGCCAGCAGCTATAGGGACAGGGGCGCCTACGAGCAGTACTTC	CASSYRDRGAYEQYF	TRBV6-5	NA	TRBJ2-7	TRBD1
TGTGCCAGCAGCCCGGGATCTGGGGCCAACGTCCTGACTTTC	CASSPGSGANVLTF	TRBV6-6	NA	TRBJ2-6	NA
TGTGCCAGCACCCCCGACAGCTCCTACAATGAGCAGTTCTTC	CASTPDSSYNEQFF	TRBV2	NA	TRBJ2-1	NA
TGTGCCAGCACTCGGACGGGGGAGTGGACTGAAGCTTTCTTT	CASTRTGEWTEAFF	TRBV6-1	NA	TRBJ1-1	NA
TGTGCCAGCAGCCAACAGTCCAACTATGGCTACACCTTC	CASSQQSNYGYTF	TRBV14	NA	TRBJ1-2	NA
TGTGCCAGTAGTATTTCGGGCGGGAGTGTCACAGATACGCAGTATTTT	CASSISGGSVTDTQYF	TRBV19	NA	TRBJ2-3	TRBD2
TGCGCCAGCAGCCAGGACAGGGTCGTCGCCGGGGAGCTGTTTTTT	CASSQDRVVAGELFF	TRBV5-1	NA	TRBJ2-2	TRBD1
TGCGCCAGCAGCCCCGGGACAGGTTATATGAACACTGAAGCTTTCTTT	CASSPGTGYMNTEAFF	TRBV5-1	NA	TRBJ1-1	TRBD1
TGTGCCAGCAGCTTAGGTGAGGGGAACACTGAAGCTTTCTTT	CASSLGEGNTEAFF	TRBV13	NA	TRBJ1-1	NA
TGTGCCAGCAGCGTCGGGACAGACCAAGAGACCCAGTACTTC	CASSVGTDQETQYF	TRBV9	NA	TRBJ2-5	TRBD1
TGTGCCAGTAGTCCCCGGGAGCGGATTAACTATGGCTACACCTTC	CASSPRERINYGYTF	TRBV19	NA	TRBJ1-2	NA
TGTGCCAGCAGTCTAACAGCGAACACTGAAGCTTTCTTT	CASSLTANTEAFF	TRBV7-8	NA	TRBJ1-1	NA
TGTGCCAGCAGCATAACAGGGGGCAGCTATGAGCAGTACTTC	CASSITGGSYEQYF	TRBV7-9	NA	TRBJ2-7	TRBD1
TGTGCCAGTAGTATAATTGGAGGGGCCTCTAACTATGGCTACACCTTC	CASSIIGGASNYGYTF	TRBV19	NA	TRBJ1-2	NA
TGTGCCAGCAGCTTTCCCCAGGGGGCGAGCTATGGCTACACCTTC	CASSFPQGASYGYTF	TRBV5-4	NA	TRBJ1-2	TRBD1
TGCGCCAGCAGCTTGACAGGACCCGAGAATCAGCCCCAGCATTTT	CASSLTGPENQPQHF	TRBV5-1	NA	TRBJ1-5	NA
TGTGCCTGGAATGAACAGGGTCGGGAGCCCCAGCATTTT	CAWNEQGREPQHF	TRBV30	NA	TRBJ1-5	NA
TGCGCCAGCAGCCAACATCAAGCGGCGTCTAGCACAGATACGCAGTATTTT	CASSQHQAASSTDTQYF	TRBV4-1	NA	TRBJ2-3	NA
TGCGCCAGCAGCCAAGATGTCAATAGCGGGAGCCTCTACGAGCAGTACTTC	CASSQDVNSGSLYEQYF	TRBV4-3	NA	TRBJ2-7	TRBD2
TGTGCCAGTAGTAGAATAGACAGCAACAATCAGCCCCAGCATTTT	CASSRIDSNNQPQHF	TRBV19	NA	TRBJ1-5	NA
TGTGCCAGCAGCCCAGGACTAGCGGTTACTAGCACAGATACGCAGTATTTT	CASSPGLAVTSTDTQYF	TRBV9	NA	TRBJ2-3	TRBD2
TGTGCCAGCAGTGAAGAGCGTAGCCCGGGGGGCTACACCTTC	CASSEERSPGGYTF	TRBV2	NA	TRBJ1-2	NA
TGTGCTAGTGGTTTGACCGGGACAGGGATCTACGAGCAGTACTTC	CASGLTGTGIYEQYF	TRBV12-5	once	TRBJ2-7	TRBD1
TGTGCCAGCAGCCCCCAGAGTAGCGCTATGAACACTGAAGCTTTCTTT	CASSPQSSAMNTEAFF	TRBV9	NA	TRBJ1-1	NA
TGTGCCAGCTCGCCGGGACAGGGAACTAACTATGGCTACACCTTC	CASSPGQGTNYGYTF	TRBV18	NA	TRBJ1-2	TRBD1
TGTGCCAGCAGTCCGCGCCGGGACTTTTCCTACGAGCAGTACTTC	CASSPRRDFSYEQYF	TRBV27	NA	TRBJ2-7	NA
TGTGCCAGCAGCTCAGGAGGCTACACCTTC	CASSSGGYTF	TRBV5-8	NA	TRBJ1-2	NA
TGCGCCAGCAGCTTGGAACGGGTCCACGAGCAGTACTTC	CASSLERVHEQYF	TRBV5-1	NA	TRBJ2-7	NA
TGTGCCAGCAGCCGATCCGTCCGGGACTACTCCTACGAGCAGTACTTC	CASSRSVRDYSYEQYF	TRBV9	NA	TRBJ2-7	TRBD2
TGTGCCATCAGTGAGTCGAGCCATATCATGAACACTGAAGCTTTCTTT	CAISESSHIMNTEAFF	TRBV10-3	NA	TRBJ1-1	NA
TGTGCCAGCAGACTACCGGGACAGGGATCCGGCTACACCTTC	CASRLPGQGSGYTF	TRBV2	NA	TRBJ1-2	TRBD1
TGTGCCAGCAGCTTAGCCAGGGGCCCGGACCCAGCTACCTTC	CASSLARGPDPATF	TRBV7-9	NA	TRBJ1-2	NA
TGTGCCAGCACCCGTCGCGGGGGGGATTACTATGGCTACACCTTC	CASTRRGGDYYGYTF	TRBV2	NA	TRBJ1-2	NA
TGTGCCAGCAGCCTGCCACCGACTAGCGGGGGTTACAATGAGCAGTTCTTC	CASSLPPTSGGYNEQFF	TRBV2	once	TRBJ2-1	TRBD2
TGCGCCAGCCGGGACAGGGTGAACACTGAAGCTTTCTTT	CASRDRVNTEAFF	TRBV10-2	NA	TRBJ1-1	TRBD1
TGTGCCAGCAGCCGAGGTGGACAGGGGAGAATTTTAGATGGCTACACCTTC	CASSRGGQGRILDGYTF	TRBV4-2	NA	TRBJ1-2	TRBD1
TGTGCCAGCAGCGTAGGGAGCGGGGTTTCAGCGAATGAGCAGTTCTTC	CASSVGSGVSANEQFF	TRBV9	once	TRBJ2-1	TRBD2
TGTGCCAGCGGCGGGACAGGGGGCAACGAGCAGTACTTC	CASGGTGGNEQYF	TRBV27	NA	TRBJ2-7	TRBD1
TGTGCCATCAGCGGGACAGACTTTTCCTACGAGCAGTACTTC	CAISGTDFSYEQYF	TRBV10-3	NA	TRBJ2-7	TRBD1
TGTGCTAGTGGTTTAACTCCCCCTGAGCAGTTCTTC	CASGLTPPEQFF	TRBV12-5	few	TRBJ2-1	NA
TGTGCCAGCAGCCCACACAGGGGAGAGACCCAGTACTTC	CASSPHRGETQYF	TRBV4-2	NA	TRBJ2-5	TRBD1
TGTGCCATCAGTGCCCCAGGGGTAGGCCAGCCCCAGCATTTT	CAISAPGVGQPQHF	TRBV10-3	NA	TRBJ1-5	NA
TGTGCCAGCAGCTCTAGCGGGAGTGGGTACAATGAGCAGTTCTTC	CASSSSGSGYNEQFF	TRBV7-6	NA	TRBJ2-1	TRBD2